These 2 T cell receptor beta chains originate from one sample sequenced in a study of metastatic and nonmetastatic thyroid tumors. Thyroid surgery was preceded by no treatment in any patient. Via MiXCR, TCRdb re-called the PCR reads. The sample consists of about 53,000 clones, 20% to 25% of them appearing once. Material for sequencing was blood. The receptors shown here come from a female donor with papillary thyroid cancer or a benign thyroid nodule (not recorded which). Some clones in this sample may be carry-over from other donors' samples.

This clone has ten or more counts. The CDR3 DNA is TGCAGTGCTAGAGGGAACAGGGGAGGCTACACCTTC. Residues: CSARGNRGGYTF. This chain links TRBV20-1 with TRBJ1-2; TRBD1 matches 7 bases. Trimming at V came to 1 base and at J to 8 bases, leaving 4 bases not matched to a gene. The CDR3 has 12 amino acids. CDR1 is DFQATT and CDR2 is SNEGSKA in the germline V gene (reference sequence).

This clone was observed many times. The chain couples TRBV6-1 to TRBJ1-3, with D tentatively TRBD1 (5 bases). Germline values: CDR1 MNHNS, CDR2 SASEGT. Trimming removed 5 bases at V and 0 bases at J, with 14 bases between. The CDR3 consists of 16 residues. The CDR3 coding sequence is TGTGCCAGCAGTAGCCCCCCGGGGCCCTCTGGAAACACCATATATTTT. Protein sequence: CASSSPPGPSGNTIYF.